These 7 T cell receptor beta chains were all obtained from the same sample, sequenced in a study of blood T cell repertoires in COVID-19. The table came from immunoSEQ multiplex PCR; TCRdb's copy has only in-frame clones and leaves some out. The repertoire holds tens of thousands of clones, with more than 60% as singletons. Sequencing used peripheral blood. These receptors were obtained from a man between 65 and 80 years old with acute or convalescent COVID-19.

This chain uses TRBV5-1 with TRBJ2-3; tentative D call: TRBD2 (6 bases). Between the trimmed V and J ends, which lost 3 bases and 1 base, there was a span of 12 bases. This CDR3 contains 15 residues. Germline lookup yields CDR1 SGHRS and CDR2 YFSETQ. CDR3 coding DNA: TGCGCCAGCAGCTCCTGGGAGGCCGGCACAGATACGCAGTATTTT. Translation gives CASSSWEAGTDTQYF.

The V gene is TRBV7-6, the J gene TRBJ1-3; D unresolved. This CDR3 spans 16 amino acids. Trimming cost V 0 bases and J 0 bases, with 9 bases left between them. In germline, CDR1 is SGHVS, CDR2 FNYEAQ. The CDR3 is CASSLASGISGNTIYF. DNA for the CDR3: TGTGCCAGCAGCTTAGCTTCCGGGATCTCTGGAAACACCATATATTTT. The whole variable domain, filled in from reference TRBV7-6 and TRBJ1-3, reads GAGVSQSPRYKVTKRGQDVALRCDPISGHVSLYWYRQALGQGPEFLTYFNYEAQQDKSGLPNDRFSAERPEGSISTLTIQRTEQRDSAMYRCASSLASGISGNTIYFGEGSWLTVV.

About this clone itself: Additional DNA sequences in this sample encode the identical CDR3. The chain has TRBV28 and TRBJ1-1; D unclear. V shed 3 bases and J shed 0 bases, with 8 bases lying between them. The CDR3 is 14 amino acids. Germline V gene sequence: CDR1 MDHEN, CDR2 SYDVKM. The DNA for the CDR3 is TGTGCCAGCAGTTTCCCGGGTTTGAACACTGAAGCTTTCTTT. It codes for CASSFPGLNTEAFF.

CDR3 DNA sequence: TGCGCCAGCAGCTTGGTTGCGGGACCCACCTACGAGCAGTACTTC. Translated, it gives CASSLVAGPTYEQYF. The chain employs TRBV5-1 and TRBJ2-7, with D possibly matching TRBD2 (6 bases). Per the germline V gene, CDR1 is SGHRS and CDR2 is YFSETQ. This CDR3 region has 15 residues. The V and J ends lost 0 bases and 2 bases respectively, with 12 bases between them.

The chain links TRBV2 to TRBJ1-6; TRBD1 agrees at 7 bases. V shed 6 bases, J shed 9 bases, and the junction held 14 bases outside the gene matches. This CDR3 contains 16 residues. Germline CDR1 and CDR2: SNHLY and FYNNEI. The CDR3, as DNA: TGTGCCAGCAGGGGAATAGGGGGCGCGGAATCTTCACCCCTCCACTTT. Translation gives CASRGIGGAESSPLHF.

The V call is TRBV28, the J call TRBJ2-3; 7 positions agree with TRBD2. This CDR3 spans 13 amino acids. J gave up 3 bases and V 11 bases, and 8 bases lay outside the gene matches. CDR1 and CDR2 (germline): MDHEN, SYDVKM. The CDR3 DNA follows: TGTGCCCGTCGGGGAGGGCTTACAGATACGCAGTATTTT. Translating gives CARRGGLTDTQYF.

The genes are TRBV4-1 and TRBJ1-6, with D possibly being TRBD1 (6 bases). Looked up from germline, CDR1 is MGHRA and CDR2 is YSYEKL. CDR3 length: 16 amino acids. Trimming stripped 0 bases from V and 10 bases from J, with 16 bases between. CDR3 amino acids: CASSQEAQGSGSPLHF. CDR3 nucleotides: TGCGCCAGCAGCCAAGAAGCCCAGGGGTCAGGGTCACCCCTCCACTTT.